This T cell receptor beta chain is drawn from a study of blood T cell repertoires in COVID-19. Study-wide context: Sites in the United States, Italy and Spain provided acute and convalescent COVID-19 samples.

Looked up from germline, CDR1 is MNHEY and CDR2 is SMNVEV (reference sequence). The CDR3 extends over 15 amino acids. V lost 5 bases and J lost 2; bases outside the gene matches: 5. The table came from immunoSEQ multiplex PCR; TCRdb's copy has only in-frame clones and leaves some out. The sample lists roughly 53,000 clones, 86% seen once, with 2.5% to 3% in the top ten. The sequence was collected from a man older than 75 with acute or convalescent COVID-19. The material sequenced was peripheral blood. The chain links TRBV27 to TRBJ2-3; 9 nucleotides match TRBD1. CDR3 sequence: CASSTRTGDTDTQYF. Here the CDR3 DNA reads TGTGCCAGCAGTACGAGGACAGGGGACACAGATACGCAGTATTTT.